These T cell receptor beta chains were read from a single sample in a study of molecular identifiers for immune sequencing clone quantification. TCRdb itself ran the PCR reads through MiXCR, one entry per CDR3 protein. The repertoire holds approximately 10,000 distinct CDR3 sequences, approximately 20% seen once, with over 1.5% in the top ten. The specimen was naive CD8+ T cells from blood, with Jurkat cell RNA spiked in. These TCRs come from a human donor in good health. Some libraries in this study had Jurkat cell RNA spiked in. CDR3s include the opening cysteine and the closing phenylalanine or tryptophan. A D gene is named only where the DNA matches it firmly. Only some rows state a clone size, as once, few, many or a class for expanded clones.

J gene,V gene,CDR3 length,clone size,D gene,CDR3 DNA,CDR3 protein
TRBJ2-1,TRBV6-6,12,NA,NA,TGTGCCAGCATAGCGGAAGGCAATGAGCAGTTCTTC,CASIAEGNEQFF
TRBJ2-1,TRBV14,14,few,NA,TGTGCCAGCAGCCAAGAAGTCTCCTACAATGAGCAGTTCTTC,CASSQEVSYNEQFF
TRBJ2-2,TRBV9,16,medium-sized,NA,TGTGCCAGCAGCGTAGAGGTCCCCACGAACACCGGGGAGCTGTTTTTT,CASSVEVPTNTGELFF
TRBJ2-5,TRBV15,16,NA,NA,TGTGCCACCAGCAGAGGGTACAGTCTAAACCAAGAGACCCAGTACTTC,CATSRGYSLNQETQYF
TRBJ2-1,TRBV13,15,few,NA,TGTGCCAGCAGCCCAGGGACGGACTTATACAATGAGCAGTTCTTC,CASSPGTDLYNEQFF
TRBJ1-1,TRBV9,17,few,NA,TGTGCCAGCAGCGAGAGGCCCCTAACAGGACTGAACACTGAAGCTTTCTTT,CASSERPLTGLNTEAFF
TRBJ1-2,TRBV20-1,15,medium-sized,NA,TGCAGTGCTAGAGATGTGAGGGAAGCGGCCTATGGCTACACCTTC,CSARDVREAAYGYTF
TRBJ2-2,TRBV30,17,medium-sized,TRBD2,TGTGCCTGGAGTGTAGGCCTAGCGGGAGTAGGAACCGGGGAGCTGTTTTTT,CAWSVGLAGVGTGELFF
TRBJ2-7,TRBV5-8,14,many,NA,TGTGCCAGCAGCTTGGCCGGCGGCTCCTACGAGCAGTACTTC,CASSLAGGSYEQYF
TRBJ2-3,TRBV7-6,14,few,NA,TGTGCCAGCAGCTTAGCGGACGGAACAGATACGCAGTATTTT,CASSLADGTDTQYF
TRBJ2-1,TRBV7-3,17,medium-sized,NA,TGTGCCAGCAGCTGCCAACACCGTAGCAGTAGTTGGTATGAGCAGTTCTTC,CASSCQHRSSSWYEQFF
TRBJ2-7,TRBV7-2,14,medium-sized,TRBD2,TGTGCCAGCAGCTTGGGGACTAGCGGCAACGAGCAGTACTTC,CASSLGTSGNEQYF
TRBJ2-1,TRBV20-1,13,few,NA,TGCAGTGCTGAACCCGGGACTTCCCTTGAGCAGTTCTTC,CSAEPGTSLEQFF
TRBJ2-4,TRBV29-1,14,medium-sized,NA,TGCAGCGTTGAGGCCGCAGGGACAAAAAACATTCAGTACTTC,CSVEAAGTKNIQYF
TRBJ2-7,TRBV27,15,medium-sized,TRBD2,TGTGCCAGCAGTTACATCGCGGGAGGGCCGCATGAGCAGTACTTC,CASSYIAGGPHEQYF
TRBJ2-7,TRBV2,19,medium-sized,TRBD2,TGTGCCAGCAGTGATCTAGCGGGAGAAGTGCCGTCTATTTCCTACGAGCAGTACTTC,CASSDLAGEVPSISYEQYF
TRBJ1-6,TRBV7-9,18,medium-sized,TRBD1,TGTGCCAGCAGCTCAAACAGGGGGCTGAGCTCCTATAATTCACCCCTCCACTTT,CASSSNRGLSSYNSPLHF
TRBJ2-3,TRBV12-3/TRBV12-4,14,NA,TRBD1,TGTGTCAGCAGTCCCACAGGGGTGCCAGATACGCAGTATTTT,CVSSPTGVPDTQYF
TRBJ2-4,TRBV5-8,16,medium-sized,NA,TGTGCCAGCATGTCCGATAGTCCTTCCCACGGAGACATTCAGTACTTC,CASMSDSPSHGDIQYF
TRBJ2-7,TRBV4-1,14,medium-sized,NA,TGCGCCAGCAGCCAAGTTTCCGGTGTTTACGAGCAGTACTTC,CASSQVSGVYEQYF
TRBJ2-1,TRBV3-1,14,medium-sized,NA,TGTGCCAGCAGCCCCGCTAGGCCCGACAATGAGCAGTTCTTC,CASSPARPDNEQFF
TRBJ2-2,TRBV28,16,medium-sized,TRBD1,TGTGCCAGCAGACCAGTTCGGGACAGAAACACCGGGGAGCTGTTTTTT,CASRPVRDRNTGELFF
TRBJ1-2,TRBV19,13,many,NA,TGTGCCACTAACCCCGGGACCGGCTATGGCTACACCTTC,CATNPGTGYGYTF
TRBJ2-2,TRBV7-9,14,many,NA,TGTGCCAGCAGCTTCACCGAAAACACCGGGGAGCTGTTTTTT,CASSFTENTGELFF
TRBJ2-1,TRBV7-8,16,once,NA,TGTGCCAGCAGCGTAGTAGGAATGTTATCGTACAGTGAGCAATTCTTC,CASSVVGMLSYSEQFF
TRBJ2-7,TRBV4-1,15,medium-sized,NA,TGCGCCAGCAGCCAAGTCACAGGATACGTCTACGAGCAGTACTTC,CASSQVTGYVYEQYF
TRBJ2-1,TRBV30,17,many,TRBD2,TGTGCCTGGAGTGGATGGCGTGGGGGGGGAACTTACAATGAGCAGTTCTTC,CAWSGWRGGGTYNEQFF
TRBJ2-5,TRBV20-1,13,medium-sized,NA,TGCAGTGCTAGAGAGTCATACCAAGAGACCCAGTACTTC,CSARESYQETQYF
TRBJ2-1,TRBV6-1,17,medium-sized,NA,TGTGCCAGCAGTGACCCCCGGGGAGGGGGCTCCTACAATGAGCAGTTCTTC,CASSDPRGGGSYNEQFF